A single sample is the source of the 9 T cell receptor beta chains below, sequenced in a study of Ad26.COV2.S vaccination and SARS-CoV-2 variants. Indicated treatment: roughly 20 received Ad26.COV2.S at low or high dose, single or two shots; about 5 received placebo; per-sample allocation not given. Vaccine and placebo recipients were sampled on day 63 after the first injection. Some clones are missing from TCRdb's copy, which holds only in-frame ones; the method was immunoSEQ multiplex PCR. The sample lists hundreds of thousands of clones, roughly 86% occurring once. Sequenced here: peripheral blood, sampled in a trial of Ad26.COV2.S vaccine versus placebo. The receptor source for this set is a person aged 18 to 59 who received the Ad26.COV2.S COVID-19 vaccine or a placebo.

This clone has a single count. As DNA, the CDR3 is TGTGCCAGTAGTATCTCTAGCGGGGCCTACGAGCAGTACTTC. It codes for CASSISSGAYEQYF. The chain is built from TRBV19 and TRBJ2-7; 9 positions match TRBD2. The CDR3 runs 14 residues. Germline V CDR1 and CDR2: LNHDA, SQIVND (reference sequence). The ends lost 3 bases at V and 2 bases at J; junction bases unmatched: 2.

J is TRBJ1-6 and V is TRBV2; D remains ambiguous. V lost 4 bases to trimming and J lost 5 bases, with 12 bases between them. CDR1 and CDR2 from the germline V gene are SNHLY and FYNNEI. The CDR3 runs to 15 residues. The CDR3 DNA reads as TGTGCCAGCAGTGCCAGGCCCTACGATAATTCACCCCTCCACTTT. Amino acid sequence: CASSARPYDNSPLHF.

The chain has TRBV6-2 or TRBV6-3 and TRBJ2-3, with 8 positions matching TRBD1. The CDR3 runs to 18 residues. CDR1 is MNHEY, CDR2 SVGEGT, per germline. Trimming removed 6 bases from V and 0 bases from J; junction bases left unmatched: 14. CDR3: CASSHQVGQALSTDTQYF. In DNA, the CDR3 is TGTGCCAGCAGCCACCAGGTGGGACAGGCCCTAAGCACAGATACGCAGTATTTT.

The chain recombines TRBV6-6 with TRBJ1-5, with 9 bases that match TRBD1. This CDR3 is built from 14 residues. V shed 6 bases and J 7 bases; nucleotides not matched to a gene: 7. Germline loops: CDR1 MNHNY, CDR2 SVGAGI (reference sequence). The CDR3 loop is CASRTGGNWQPQHF. In DNA form, the CDR3 reads TGTGCCAGCAGGACAGGGGGGAATTGGCAGCCCCAGCATTTT.

The gene calls are TRBV5-1 and TRBJ2-7; TRBD2 matches 9 bases. V dropped 4 bases and J dropped 3; count of bases not matched to a gene: 23. The CDR3 covers 20 residues. Germline V gives CDR1 SGHRS, CDR2 YFSETQ. CDR3 in DNA: TGCGCCAGCAGCACCCAGAGATTCCGACTAGCGGACGGGGGGGTCTACGAGCAGTACTTC. Its protein product is CASSTQRFRLADGGVYEQYF.

This clone was seen a single time. The gene calls are TRBV30 and TRBJ1-6; 7 bases match TRBD1. CDR1 GTSNPN and CDR2 SVGIG come from the germline V gene (reference sequence). The CDR3 spans 19 residues. Trimming took 3 bases from V and 0 from J; bases not matched to a gene: 14. CDR3 in DNA: TGTGCCTGGAGCAAATGGACAGGCCGTCTCAGCTCCTATAATTCACCCCTCCACTTT. The encoded protein is CAWSKWTGRLSSYNSPLHF.

The J gene is TRBJ1-5, the V gene TRBV6-2 or TRBV6-3, with D unclear. This CDR3 spans 13 amino acids. Germline CDR1 MNHEY, CDR2 SVGEGT. The germline V and J ends were trimmed by 0 bases and 7 bases, with 7 bases remaining between them. The CDR3 loop is CASSYSGSQPQHF. The CDR3 nucleotides are TGTGCCAGCAGTTACTCGGGGTCCCAGCCCCAGCATTTT.

V usage is TRBV5-1 and J usage is TRBJ2-5, with TRBD2 identical over 12 bases. Germline V CDR1 and CDR2: SGHRS, YFSETQ. The CDR3 covers 15 residues. V trimming: 4 bases; J trimming: 2 bases; junction bases outside the gene matches: 3. This chain's CDR3 is CASSVLAGGQETQYF. CDR3 sequence (DNA): TGCGCCAGCAGCGTCCTAGCGGGAGGGCAAGAGACCCAGTACTTC.

V gene TRBV4-1 combines with J gene TRBJ2-5; 11 bases align to TRBD2. Trimming at V came to 2 bases and at J to 7 bases, leaving 6 bases not matched to a gene. The CDR3 loop spans 15 amino acids. Germline values: CDR1 MGHRA, CDR2 YSYEKL. This CDR3 reads CASSQLAGGPGTQYF. As DNA, the CDR3 is TGCGCCAGCAGCCAACTAGCGGGGGGCCCAGGGACCCAGTACTTC.